The entry below gives a single TCR beta chain sequence along with its context. This sample stems from a study of PD-1 blockade in classical Hodgkin lymphoma. Brentuximab vedotin exposure varied, and every patient relapsed after autologous stem cell transplantation. The method was immunoSEQ multiplex PCR; TCRdb's version includes in-frame clones alone and lacks a portion of them. The profile shows more than 140,000 clones, 78% of them singletons. Trimming pared 0 bases from V and 8 bases from J, leaving 11 bases between. Germline lookup yields CDR1 MNHEY and CDR2 SVGAGI. This CDR3 is built from 14 residues.

The chain is built from TRBV6-5 and TRBJ2-1; D is unclear. The TCR originated in a human donor with classical Hodgkin lymphoma. The material was peripheral blood mononuclear cells (PBMCs), obtained before the second cycle of nivolumab. This CDR3 is CASSYSLARDEQFF. In nucleotides, the CDR3 is TGTGCCAGCAGTTACTCATTAGCCCGCGATGAGCAGTTCTTC.